These 31 T cell receptor beta chains share one sample of origin, sequenced in a study of CD8 T cells in Susac syndrome. RNA, at roughly 0.5 to 1 ug, was reverse transcribed with random hexamers. TCRdb re-called the immunoSEQ multiplex PCR reads through MiXCR, storing one row per CDR3 protein. The sample has tens of thousands of distinct CDR3 sequences; 94% are singletons. The specimen was CD8+ T cells from PBMCs. Every receptor here comes from a human donor with Susac syndrome.

The J gene is TRBJ2-1, the V gene TRBV14; 13 nucleotides match TRBD2. This CDR3 is built from 16 residues. The germline V gene has CDR1 SGHDN and CDR2 FVKESK. Trimming at V came to 8 bases and at J to 2 bases, leaving 6 bases not matched to a gene. The DNA for the CDR3 is TGTGCCAGCGGACTAGCGGGAGCTCCCACCTACAATGAGCAGTTCTTC. Translation gives CASGLAGAPTYNEQFF.

The chain is built from TRBV27 and TRBJ1-1; D perhaps matches TRBD1 (6 bases). This CDR3 contains 13 residues. Germline loops: CDR1 MNHEY, CDR2 SMNVEV (reference sequence). V was cut by 5 bases and J by 6 bases, with 13 bases left in between. The CDR3 nucleotides read TGTGCCAGCAGTCAGGGGTTAGGCGCTGAAGCTTTCTTT. The encoded protein is CASSQGLGAEAFF.

A few counts support this clonotype. The chain has TRBV4-2 and TRBJ2-7; D unclear. The CDR3 consists of 11 residues. V was shortened by 1 base and J by 7 bases, with 5 bases between the two germline ends. Germline CDR1 and CDR2: LGHNA and YNFKEQ. The CDR3 spells CASSQGREQYF. DNA of the CDR3: TGTGCCAGCAGCCAAGGCAGGGAGCAGTACTTC.

The chain carries TRBV15 and TRBJ2-7, with D possibly being TRBD1 (6 bases). CDR1 LNHNV and CDR2 YYDKDF come from the germline V gene (reference sequence). Trimming removed 2 bases from V and 3 bases from J, with 17 bases in between. This CDR3 has 16 residues. CDR3 sequence reads: CATSRLPWEQGYEQYF. The CDR3 bases are TGTGCCACCAGCAGACTCCCCTGGGAACAGGGCTACGAGCAGTACTTC. The complete variable domain, with remaining parts taken from reference TRBV15 and TRBJ2-7, reads DAMVIQNPRYQVTQFGKPVTLSCSQTLNHNVMYWYQQKSSQAPKLLFHYYDKDFNNEADTPDNFQSRRPNTSFCFLDIRSPGLGDTAMYLCATSRLPWEQGYEQYFGPGTRLTVT.

DNA of the CDR3: TGTGCCAGCAGCCTCTCCTCAGGGCTCTCCTACGAGCAGTACTTC. Translating it yields CASSLSSGLSYEQYF. The rearrangement links TRBV14 to TRBJ2-7, with D perhaps TRBD1 (5 bases). Germline CDR1 is SGHDN and CDR2 is FVKESK. The germline V and J ends were trimmed by 4 bases and 0 bases, with 13 bases remaining between them. This CDR3 is built from 15 residues. Looking up the rest from reference TRBV14 and TRBJ2-7 gives the full variable domain: EAGVTQFPSHSVIEKGQTVTLRCDPISGHDNLYWYRRVMGKEIKFLLHFVKESKQDESGMPNNRFLAERTGGTYSTLKVQPAELEDSGVYFCASSLSSGLSYEQYFGPGTRLTVT.

The chain links TRBV5-6 to TRBJ2-1; unclear D gene. V was trimmed by 4 bases and J by 2 bases, leaving 16 bases between them. Germline loops: CDR1 SGHDT, CDR2 YYEEEE. This CDR3 has 16 amino acids. The CDR3 DNA follows: TGTGCCAGCAGCAACAACTACGACTTACCCTACAATGAGCAGTTCTTC. It codes for CASSNNYDLPYNEQFF.

The CDR3: CASSPGLAGSEQYF. In nucleotides, the CDR3 is TGTGCCAGCAGCCCGGGACTAGCGGGCTCCGAGCAGTACTTC. The V and J genes are TRBV16 and TRBJ2-7, with 12 positions matching TRBD2. CDR1 and CDR2 (germline): KGHSY, FQNENV. The CDR3 contains 14 residues. J was trimmed by 6 bases and V by 4 bases; bases with no gene match: 4.

The CDR3 DNA follows: TGTGCCATCAGTGAGTCGGTGGCAGGGGATGTGTTGGGGCTCTCTGGGGCCAACGTCCTGACTTTC. As protein: CAISESVAGDVLGLSGANVLTF. The chain uses TRBV10-3 and TRBJ2-6, with D possibly TRBD1 on 6 matching bases. CDR3 length equals 22 residues. Germline CDR1 ENHRY, CDR2 SYGVKD. Trimming stripped 0 bases from V and 0 bases from J, with 24 bases between.

This clonotype has a single count. The V gene is TRBV20-1, the J gene TRBJ1-2, with D possibly TRBD1 on 5 matching bases. Germline values: CDR1 DFQATT, CDR2 SNEGSKA (reference sequence). CDR3 length: 12 amino acids. V gave up 0 bases and J gave up 8 bases, with 10 bases separating them. CDR3 bases: TGCAGTGCTAGAGATGGGGCAGGAGGCTACACCTTC. Its translation: CSARDGAGGYTF.

There are a few counts of this clonotype. The V and J genes are TRBV6-6 and TRBJ2-5, with D perhaps TRBD1 (6 bases). CDR3 length: 15 residues. Germline values: CDR1 MNHNY, CDR2 SVGAGI (reference sequence). V lost 2 bases, J lost 2 bases, and 12 bases lay in between. The CDR3 coding sequence is TGTGCCAGCAGTTACGGACAGAAGCTTCAAGAGACCCAGTACTTC. The encoded protein is CASSYGQKLQETQYF.

This chain links TRBV15 with TRBJ2-1; 13 bases are shared with TRBD2. Germline V gene lookup returns CDR1 LNHNV and CDR2 YYDKDF (reference sequence). Trimming removed 4 bases from V and 5 bases from J; junction bases left unmatched: 5. The CDR3 has 16 amino acids. CDR3 residues: CATSTWTSGSHNEQFF. The CDR3 DNA reads TGTGCCACCAGCACTTGGACTAGCGGGAGCCACAATGAGCAGTTCTTC.

V gene TRBV5-4 combines with J gene TRBJ2-3; unclear D gene. The V and J ends lost 4 bases and 1 base respectively, with 4 bases between them. Germline CDR1 reads SGHNT; CDR2 reads YYREEE (reference sequence). This CDR3 spans 12 amino acids. CDR3 sequence: CASSGGTDTQYF. The CDR3 DNA reads TGTGCCAGCAGCGGGGGCACAGATACGCAGTATTTT.

This chain links TRBV7-9 with TRBJ2-1, with D maybe TRBD2 (5 bases). Trimming cost V 5 bases and J 6 bases, with 17 bases left between them. From germline, CDR1 is SEHNR and CDR2 FQNEAQ (reference sequence). The CDR3 runs to 15 residues. CDR3 in DNA: TGTGCCAGCAGCCTGACCCGGGGAGAATTCAATGAGCAGTTCTTC. Its protein is CASSLTRGEFNEQFF.

V usage is TRBV7-9 and J usage is TRBJ2-1; 9 bases align to TRBD1. The CDR3 is 14 residues long. Germline V gene lookup returns CDR1 SEHNR and CDR2 FQNEAQ (reference sequence). V trimming: 5 bases; J trimming: 6 bases; junction bases outside the gene matches: 5. Here the CDR3 DNA reads TGTGCCAGCAGCGTCGGACAGGGGTTCAATGAGCAGTTCTTC. Translating it yields CASSVGQGFNEQFF.

The V gene is TRBV24-1, the J gene TRBJ2-1; TRBD2 agrees at 10 bases. Unmatched junction bases numbered 3, after V lost 1 base and J lost 7 bases. This CDR3 is 15 amino acids long. From germline, CDR1 is KGHDR and CDR2 SFDVKD. CDR3 DNA: TGTGCCACCAGTGATTTCGGGACTAGCGAGAATGAGCAGTTCTTC. This codes for CATSDFGTSENEQFF.

CDR3 region: CASGQEKTQYF. As DNA, the CDR3 is TGTGCCAGCGGACAGGAAAAGACCCAGTACTTC. The chain joins TRBV27 to TRBJ2-5; 7 nucleotides line up with TRBD1. The CDR3 has 11 residues. CDR1 is MNHEY, CDR2 SMNVEV, per germline (reference sequence). Losses at the gene ends were 8 bases for V and 6 bases for J; bases not matched to a gene: 3.

This clonotype has only one observation. The chain recombines TRBV6-2 or TRBV6-3 with TRBJ2-1, with D perhaps TRBD2 (5 bases). There are 14 residues in the CDR3. The V gene's germline CDR1 is MNHEY and CDR2 SVGEGT. V shed 0 bases and J shed 3 bases, with 6 bases lying between them. The CDR3 region is CASSYSGSYNEQFF. As DNA, the CDR3 is TGTGCCAGCAGTTACTCGGGGAGCTACAATGAGCAGTTCTTC.

The chain couples TRBV5-6 to TRBJ2-7, with a possible D match to TRBD2 (5 bases). The CDR3 totals 13 residues. The V and J ends lost 3 bases and 6 bases respectively, with 13 bases between them. Germline lookup yields CDR1 SGHDT and CDR2 YYEEEE. The CDR3 region is CASSWQLGGEQYF. CDR3 sequence (DNA): TGTGCCAGCAGCTGGCAATTAGGAGGCGAGCAGTACTTC.

The chain links TRBV6-6 to TRBJ2-5; 10 nucleotides agree with TRBD1. CDR3 size: 16 residues. The ends lost 1 base at V and 5 bases at J; junction bases unmatched: 7. Germline CDR1 and CDR2: MNHNY and SVGAGI (reference sequence). This CDR3 is CASSYFGQGDWETQYF. DNA of the CDR3: TGTGCCAGCAGTTACTTTGGACAGGGGGACTGGGAGACCCAGTACTTC.

This clonotype has just one count. The rearrangement links TRBV4-3 to TRBJ1-1; D unclear. With 0 bases removed from V and 4 bases from J, the gap between germline ends came to 9 bases. Germline V CDR1 and CDR2: LGHNA, YSLEER. The CDR3 is 14 amino acids. CDR3 sequence: CASSQEEGVTEAFF. The CDR3 DNA reads TGCGCCAGCAGCCAAGAAGAAGGTGTCACTGAAGCTTTCTTT.

This sequence joins TRBV14 and TRBJ2-7; D gene unclear. The CDR3 sequence is 16 residues long. Germline V gene data show CDR1 as SGHDN and CDR2 as FVKESK. V was clipped by 6 bases and J by 0 bases, with 18 bases between them. For the CDR3, the DNA is TGTGCCAGCAGTTTCCATGAGACGGAGAGCTCCTACGAGCAGTACTTC. Amino acids: CASSFHETESSYEQYF.

CDR3 in amino acids: CASRDRGPFMNTEAFF. The DNA for the CDR3 is TGCGCCAGCAGAGACAGGGGGCCTTTCATGAACACTGAAGCTTTCTTT. V and J are TRBV10-2 and TRBJ1-1, with TRBD1 identical over 10 bases. This CDR3 is built from 16 residues. Germline V gives CDR1 WSHSY, CDR2 SAAADI. Unmatched junction bases numbered 7, after V lost 6 bases and J lost 0 bases.

This clonotype was seen once. At one boundary the junction diverges from the germline segment, which might be a read error. The CDR3 region is CASSLEGLYNEQFF. The CDR3 DNA reads as TGTGCTAGCAGCTTAGAGGGACTTTACAATGAGCAGTTCTTC. The genes are TRBV7-7 and TRBJ2-1, with D maybe TRBD2 (6 bases). The CDR3 covers 14 residues. Germline assignment: CDR1 SSHAT and CDR2 FNYEAQ (reference sequence). The full variable domain, rest sourced from reference TRBV7-7 and TRBJ2-1, is GAGVSQSPRYKVTKRGQDVTLRCDPISSHATLYWYQQALGQGPEFLTYFNYEAQPDKSGLPSDRFSAERPEGSISTLTIQRTEQRDSAMYRCASSLEGLYNEQFFGPGTRLTVL.

The chain recombines TRBV20-1 with TRBJ1-2; the match to TRBD1 covers 7 bases. V trimming: 1 base; J trimming: 4 bases; junction bases outside the gene matches: 15. The germline V gene has CDR1 DFQATT and CDR2 SNEGSKA (reference sequence). CDR3 length: 17 amino acids. CDR3 loop: CSARGGGTAMGVYGYTF. In nucleotides, the CDR3 is TGCAGTGCTAGAGGTGGCGGGACAGCCATGGGGGTCTATGGCTACACCTTC.

The chain couples TRBV7-2 to TRBJ2-5; D is uncertain. This CDR3 contains 14 residues. Trimming removed 3 bases at V and 2 bases at J, with 10 bases between. The germline V gene encodes CDR1 SGHTA and CDR2 FQGNSA. The CDR3 spells CASSLEPDQETQYF. For the CDR3, the DNA is TGTGCCAGCAGCTTGGAGCCAGATCAAGAGACCCAGTACTTC.

The chain carries TRBV6-5 and TRBJ1-2; no reliable D call. V was shortened by 4 bases and J by 4 bases, with 16 bases between the two germline ends. This CDR3 is built from 15 residues. Per germline, CDR1 MNHEY and CDR2 SVGAGI. Here the CDR3 reads CASSSGRGSAYGYTF. The DNA of the CDR3 is TGTGCCAGCAGTTCCGGCCGGGGATCGGCCTATGGCTACACCTTC.

V usage is TRBV7-8 and J usage is TRBJ2-1; tentatively, D is TRBD2 (6 bases). This CDR3 is built from 12 residues. CDR1 is SGHVS, CDR2 FQNEAQ, per germline. The germline V and J ends were trimmed by 5 bases and 10 bases, with 12 bases remaining between them. The CDR3 loop reads CASSPRRGEQFF. The DNA of the CDR3 is TGTGCCAGCAGCCCCCGTCGGGGGGAGCAGTTCTTC.

The rearrangement joins TRBV20-1 to TRBJ1-6; D gene uncertain. Between the trimmed V and J ends, which lost 0 bases and 0 bases, there was a span of 3 bases. Germline V gene sequence: CDR1 DFQATT, CDR2 SNEGSKA (reference sequence). This CDR3 spans 14 amino acids. The CDR3 here is CSARDPSYNSPLHF. The CDR3 DNA reads TGCAGTGCTAGAGATCCCTCCTATAATTCACCCCTCCACTTT.

V and J are TRBV5-1 and TRBJ1-1; D gene unclear. CDR1 SGHRS and CDR2 YFSETQ come from the germline V gene. V lost 4 bases to trimming and J lost 7 bases, with 20 bases between them. CDR3 size: 15 residues. The CDR3 loop reads CASSPDGPRPFEAFF. As DNA, the CDR3 is TGCGCCAGCAGCCCCGACGGGCCGCGGCCTTTTGAAGCTTTCTTT.

The rearrangement links TRBV20-1 to TRBJ2-1; 7 positions match TRBD1. J gave up 6 bases and V 7 bases, and 6 bases lay outside the gene matches. Germline lookup yields CDR1 DFQATT and CDR2 SNEGSKA (reference sequence). This CDR3 is built from 12 residues. The CDR3 bases are TGCAGTGGGTTGAGGGGGCTCAATGAGCAGTTCTTC. Translation gives CSGLRGLNEQFF.

This clonotype was counted once. This chain uses TRBV19 with TRBJ1-1; the match to TRBD1 covers 12 bases. In germline, CDR1 is LNHDA, CDR2 SQIVND (reference sequence). CDR3 length: 18 amino acids. J gave up 5 bases and V 2 bases, and 12 bases lay outside the gene matches. DNA of the CDR3: TGTGCCAGTAGTATATTTGCAATGCGGGACAGGGGGCGGACTGAAGCTTTCTTT. It yields the protein CASSIFAMRDRGRTEAFF.